The present T cell receptor (beta chain) was sequenced within a study of shared T cell receptors in the human thymus. Libraries were prepared by immunoSEQ multiplex PCR; TCRdb keeps only in-frame clonotypes and omits some of them. The data contain some 660,000 clones, 70% to 90% of them singletons. This same sample was also part of a study on human thymus T cells. According to that study: Donors consisted of healthy Finnish infants (having corrective surgery for congenital heart defects).

The sample comprised thymocytes. The TCR was taken from a boy younger than two with a congenital heart defect.

Here the CDR3 reads CSVDREGSYEQYF. The DNA of the CDR3 is TGCAGCGTTGACAGGGAAGGCTCCTACGAGCAGTACTTC. The chain recombines TRBV29-1 with TRBJ2-7; tentative D call: TRBD1 (5 bases). Trimming took 3 bases from V and 0 from J, leaving 9 bases between them. The CDR3 totals 13 residues. In germline, CDR1 is SQVTM, CDR2 ANQGSEA.